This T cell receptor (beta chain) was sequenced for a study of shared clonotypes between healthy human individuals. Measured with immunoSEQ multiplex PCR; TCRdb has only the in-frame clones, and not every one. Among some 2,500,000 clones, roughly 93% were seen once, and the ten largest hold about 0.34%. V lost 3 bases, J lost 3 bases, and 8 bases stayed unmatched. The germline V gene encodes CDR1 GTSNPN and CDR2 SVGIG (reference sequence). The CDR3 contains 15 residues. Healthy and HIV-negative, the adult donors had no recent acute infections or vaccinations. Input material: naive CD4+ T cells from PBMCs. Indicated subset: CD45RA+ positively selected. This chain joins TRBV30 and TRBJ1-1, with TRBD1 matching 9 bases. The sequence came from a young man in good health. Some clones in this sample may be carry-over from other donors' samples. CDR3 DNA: TGTGCCTGGAGCTACAGGGGGCTCATGCACACTGAAGCTTTCTTT. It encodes CAWSYRGLMHTEAFF.